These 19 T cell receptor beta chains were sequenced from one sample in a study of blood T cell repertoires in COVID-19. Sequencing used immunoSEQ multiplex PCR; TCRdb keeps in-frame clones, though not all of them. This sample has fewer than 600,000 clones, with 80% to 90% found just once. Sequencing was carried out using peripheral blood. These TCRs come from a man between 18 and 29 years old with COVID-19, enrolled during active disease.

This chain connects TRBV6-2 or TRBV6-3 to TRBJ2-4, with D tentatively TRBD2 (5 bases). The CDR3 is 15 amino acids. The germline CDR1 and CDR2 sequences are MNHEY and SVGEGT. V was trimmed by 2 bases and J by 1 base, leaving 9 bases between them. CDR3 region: CASSYPGEAKNIQYF. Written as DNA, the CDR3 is TGTGCCAGCAGTTACCCCGGGGAGGCCAAAAACATTCAGTACTTC.

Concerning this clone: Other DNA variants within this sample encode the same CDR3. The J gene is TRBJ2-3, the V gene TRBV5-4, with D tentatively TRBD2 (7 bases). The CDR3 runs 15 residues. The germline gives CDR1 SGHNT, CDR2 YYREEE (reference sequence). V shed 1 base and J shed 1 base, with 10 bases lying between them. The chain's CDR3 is CASSLRGGGTDTQYF. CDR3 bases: TGTGCCAGCAGCTTGAGGGGGGGTGGCACAGATACGCAGTATTTT. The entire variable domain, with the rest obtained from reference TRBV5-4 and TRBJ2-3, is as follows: ETGVTQSPTHLIKTRGQQVTLRCSSQSGHNTVSWYQQALGQGPQFIFQYYREEENGRGNFPPRFSGLQFPNYSSELNVNALELDDSALYLCASSLRGGGTDTQYFGPGTRLTVL.

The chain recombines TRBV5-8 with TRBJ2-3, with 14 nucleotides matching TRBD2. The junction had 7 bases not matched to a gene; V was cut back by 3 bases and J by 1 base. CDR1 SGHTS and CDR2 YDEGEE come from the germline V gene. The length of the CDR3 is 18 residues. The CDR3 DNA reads TGTGCCAGCAGCTGGACTAGCGGGGGGCGATTTCGCACAGATACGCAGTATTTT. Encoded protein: CASSWTSGGRFRTDTQYF.

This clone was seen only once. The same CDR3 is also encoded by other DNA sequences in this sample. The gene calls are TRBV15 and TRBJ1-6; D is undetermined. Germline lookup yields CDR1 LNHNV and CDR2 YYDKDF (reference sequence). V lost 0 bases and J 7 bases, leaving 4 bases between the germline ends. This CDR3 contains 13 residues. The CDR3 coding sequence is TGTGCCACCAGCAGAGATCGGAATTCACCCCTCCACTTT. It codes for CATSRDRNSPLHF.

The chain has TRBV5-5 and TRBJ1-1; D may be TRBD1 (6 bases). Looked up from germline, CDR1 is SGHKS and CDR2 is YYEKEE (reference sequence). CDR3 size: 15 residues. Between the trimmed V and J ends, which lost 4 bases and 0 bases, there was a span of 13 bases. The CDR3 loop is CASSAQQGLNTEAFF. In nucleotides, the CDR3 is TGTGCCAGCAGCGCACAACAGGGTTTGAACACTGAAGCTTTCTTT.

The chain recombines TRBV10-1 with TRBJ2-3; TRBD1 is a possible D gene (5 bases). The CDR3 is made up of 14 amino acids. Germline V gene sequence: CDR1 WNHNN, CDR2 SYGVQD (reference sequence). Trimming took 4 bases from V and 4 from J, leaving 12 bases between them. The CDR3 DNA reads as TGCGCCAGCAGTGGTAGGGGTAAAGCAGATACGCAGTATTTT. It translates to CASSGRGKADTQYF.

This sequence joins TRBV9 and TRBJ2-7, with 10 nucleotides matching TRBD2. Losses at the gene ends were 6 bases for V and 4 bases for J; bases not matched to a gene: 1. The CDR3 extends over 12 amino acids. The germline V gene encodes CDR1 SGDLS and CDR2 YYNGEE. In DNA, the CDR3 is TGTGCCAGCAATAGCGGGGGGTACGAGCAGTACTTC. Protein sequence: CASNSGGYEQYF.

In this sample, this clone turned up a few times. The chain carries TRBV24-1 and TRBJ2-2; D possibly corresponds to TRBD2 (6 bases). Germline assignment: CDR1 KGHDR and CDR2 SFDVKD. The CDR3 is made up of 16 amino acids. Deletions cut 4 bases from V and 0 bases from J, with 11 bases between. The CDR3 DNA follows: TGTGCCACCAGTGAGGGAGGCACTTCGAACACCGGGGAGCTGTTTTTT. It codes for CATSEGGTSNTGELFF.

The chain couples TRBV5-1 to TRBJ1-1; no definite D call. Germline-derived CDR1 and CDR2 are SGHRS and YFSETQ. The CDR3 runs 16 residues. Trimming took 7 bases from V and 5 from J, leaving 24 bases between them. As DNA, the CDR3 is TGCGCCAGCTCGCCGGATCCCCCGACCCGGAGGACTGAAGCTTTCTTT. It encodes CASSPDPPTRRTEAFF.

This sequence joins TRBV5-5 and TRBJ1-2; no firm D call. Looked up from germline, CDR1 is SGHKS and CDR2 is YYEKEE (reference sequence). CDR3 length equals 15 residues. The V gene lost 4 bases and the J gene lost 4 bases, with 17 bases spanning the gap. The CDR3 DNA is TGTGCCAGCAGCCAAGACGGTAGCCTAGGCTATGGCTACACCTTC. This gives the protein CASSQDGSLGYGYTF.

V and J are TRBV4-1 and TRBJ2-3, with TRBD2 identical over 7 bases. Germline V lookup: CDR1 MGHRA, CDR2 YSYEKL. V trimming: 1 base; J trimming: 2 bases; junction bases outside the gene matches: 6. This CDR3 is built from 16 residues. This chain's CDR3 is CASSQGTSINTDTQYF. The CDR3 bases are TGCGCCAGCAGCCAAGGGACTAGTATCAACACAGATACGCAGTATTTT.

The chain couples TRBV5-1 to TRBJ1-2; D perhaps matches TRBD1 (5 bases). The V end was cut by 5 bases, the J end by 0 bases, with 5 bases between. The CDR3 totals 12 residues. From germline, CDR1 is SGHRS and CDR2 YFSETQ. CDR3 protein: CASRTANYGYTF. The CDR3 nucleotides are TGCGCCAGCAGGACAGCTAACTATGGCTACACCTTC.

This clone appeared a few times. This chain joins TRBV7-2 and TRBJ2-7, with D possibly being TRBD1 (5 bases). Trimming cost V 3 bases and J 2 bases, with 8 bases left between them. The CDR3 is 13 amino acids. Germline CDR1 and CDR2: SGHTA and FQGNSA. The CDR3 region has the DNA TGTGCCAGCAGCTTCGTGGACACCTACGAGCAGTACTTC. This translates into CASSFVDTYEQYF. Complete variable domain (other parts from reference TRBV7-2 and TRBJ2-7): GAGVSQSPSNKVTEKGKDVELRCDPISGHTALYWYRQSLGQGLEFLIYFQGNSAPDKSGLPSDRFSAERTGGSVSTLTIQRTQQEDSAVYLCASSFVDTYEQYFGPGTRLTVT.

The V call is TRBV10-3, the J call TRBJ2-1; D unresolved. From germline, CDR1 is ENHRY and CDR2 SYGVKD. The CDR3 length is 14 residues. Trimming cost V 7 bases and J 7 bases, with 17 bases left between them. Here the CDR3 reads CAIKDEITRNEQFF. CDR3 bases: TGTGCCATCAAAGACGAAATCACCAGGAATGAGCAGTTCTTC.

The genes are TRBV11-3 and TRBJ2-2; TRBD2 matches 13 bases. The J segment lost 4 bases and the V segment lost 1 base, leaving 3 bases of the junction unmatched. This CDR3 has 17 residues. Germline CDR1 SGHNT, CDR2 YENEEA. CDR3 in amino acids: CASSLGGLAGSTGELFF. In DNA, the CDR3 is TGTGCCAGCAGCTTAGGGGGACTAGCGGGGAGCACCGGGGAGCTGTTTTTT.

The DNA of the CDR3 is TGTGCCAGCTCCCTTACAGGGGTGGAGGAAAAACTGTTTTTT. Its protein product is CASSLTGVEEKLFF. The genes are TRBV18 and TRBJ1-4, with 7 positions matching TRBD1. The CDR3 contains 14 residues. Germline CDR1 reads KGHSH; CDR2 reads LQKENI. The V and J ends lost 6 bases and 8 bases, in that order; junction bases with no gene match: 9.

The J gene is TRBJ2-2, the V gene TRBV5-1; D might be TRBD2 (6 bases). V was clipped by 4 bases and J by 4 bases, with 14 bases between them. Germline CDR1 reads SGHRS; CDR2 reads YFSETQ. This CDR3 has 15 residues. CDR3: CASSPGTGVTGELFF. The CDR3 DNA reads TGCGCCAGCAGCCCCGGGACTGGGGTCACCGGGGAGCTGTTTTTT.

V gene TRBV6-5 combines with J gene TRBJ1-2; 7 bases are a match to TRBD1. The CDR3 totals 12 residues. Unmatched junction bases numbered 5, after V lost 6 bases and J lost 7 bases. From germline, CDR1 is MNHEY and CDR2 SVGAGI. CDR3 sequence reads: CASSHRTGGYTF. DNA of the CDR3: TGTGCCAGCAGCCATAGGACAGGTGGCTACACCTTC.

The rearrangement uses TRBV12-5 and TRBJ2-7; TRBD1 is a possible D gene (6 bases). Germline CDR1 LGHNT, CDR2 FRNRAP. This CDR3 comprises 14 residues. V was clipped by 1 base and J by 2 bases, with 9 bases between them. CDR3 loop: CASGLAGQPYEQYF. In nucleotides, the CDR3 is TGTGCTAGTGGTTTGGCCGGACAGCCCTACGAGCAGTACTTC.